The 13 T cell receptor beta chains below were found in one sample sequenced in a study of blood T cells in healthy people across ages. Sample-barcoded 5' priming and a J-beta primer mix drove a second PCR of 7 to 11 cycles. TCRdb used MiXCR to reprocess the 5' RACE reads, holding one entry per CDR3 protein. The repertoire has approximately 670,000 distinct CDR3 sequences, around 38% of them found once; the top ten carry roughly 30%. Specimen: blood. These receptors all stem from an elderly man in good health.

The chain combines TRBV29-1 with TRBJ1-1, with no clear D. The length of the CDR3 is 12 residues. Germline V gives CDR1 SQVTM, CDR2 ANQGSEA. With 1 base removed from V and 1 base from J, the gap between germline ends came to 4 bases. As DNA, the CDR3 is TGCAGCGTTGAAGCAGGGAACACTGAAGCTTTCTTT. Translating gives CSVEAGNTEAFF.

This clonotype appeared a few times. V usage is TRBV6-9 and J usage is TRBJ2-5; weak D call: TRBD2 (6 bases). CDR3 length: 14 residues. Germline V lookup: CDR1 MNHGY, CDR2 SVAAGI. Between the trimmed V and J ends, which lost 6 bases and 1 base, there was a span of 12 bases. DNA of the CDR3: TGTGCCAGCAGGGGGGGAAGTCTCCAAGAGACCCAGTACTTC. It encodes CASRGGSLQETQYF.

This chain uses TRBV24-1 with TRBJ2-3; D not certain. This CDR3 has 16 amino acids. Trimming stripped 4 bases from V and 2 bases from J, with 15 bases between. Germline V lookup: CDR1 KGHDR, CDR2 SFDVKD. CDR3 loop: CATSDAAGSYTDTQYF. The CDR3 DNA is TGTGCCACCAGTGACGCCGCAGGAAGCTACACAGATACGCAGTATTTT.

This clonotype showed up just a few times. A much larger clonotype is one base distant, so this may be a read error. V is TRBV28 and J is TRBJ2-1; 7 positions agree with TRBD1. This CDR3 has 13 residues. From germline, CDR1 is MDHEN and CDR2 SYDVKM. J was trimmed by 5 bases and V by 6 bases; bases with no gene match: 4. The CDR3 loop reads CASRTGQNNEQFF. As DNA, the CDR3 is TGTGCCAGCAGAACGGGACAGAACAATGAGCAGTTCTTC.

The J gene is TRBJ1-5, the V gene TRBV6-5; possible D gene TRBD1, 5 bases. Germline CDR1 is MNHEY and CDR2 is SVGAGI. The V and J ends lost 9 bases and 4 bases respectively, with 16 bases between them. This CDR3 comprises 14 residues. This CDR3 reads CASRDRETNQPQHF. Written as DNA, the CDR3 is TGTGCCAGTCGGGACCGAGAAACAAATCAGCCCCAGCATTTT.

This clonotype was counted a few times. The V and J genes are TRBV3-1 and TRBJ1-2; possibly TRBD1 for D (6 bases). The germline CDR1 and CDR2 sequences are LGHDT and YNNKEL (reference sequence). V dropped 5 bases and J dropped 4 bases, with 11 bases sitting between them. The CDR3 has 13 amino acids. DNA for the CDR3: TGTGCCAGCAGCGAACAGGGTCCCTATGGCTACACCTTC. It codes for CASSEQGPYGYTF.

V gene TRBV20-1 combines with J gene TRBJ2-7; D unresolved. Gene TRBJ2-5 matches the end of the DNA better, so the J call may be wrong. The germline V gene has CDR1 DFQATT and CDR2 SNEGSKA (reference sequence). CDR3 length equals 12 residues. CDR3 bases: TGCAGTGCTAGAGATGGGGTGAAGACCCAGTACTTC. Translated: CSARDGVKTQYF.

The rearrangement joins TRBV20-1 to TRBJ2-1, with 9 bases aligning to TRBD2. The CDR3 length is 15 residues. V dropped 3 bases and J dropped 5; count of bases not matched to a gene: 8. Germline V gene sequence: CDR1 DFQATT, CDR2 SNEGSKA (reference sequence). The CDR3 nucleotides read TGCAGTGCTAGTAGAGCGGGAGGCGGGGACAATGAGCAGTTCTTC. Amino acids: CSASRAGGGDNEQFF.

Worth noting for this clonotype: At one end the junction does not follow the germline gene, possibly because of a read error. The chain combines TRBV9 with TRBJ2-5; D possibly corresponds to TRBD2 (6 bases). The J call could be wrong; TRBJ2-7 is a better fit for the DNA end. The CDR3 contains 16 residues. Germline CDR1 is SGDLS and CDR2 is YYNGEE. The CDR3 protein is CARSVGSGAGDYEQYF. The CDR3, as DNA: TGTGCCCGCAGCGTCGGCTCTGGAGCGGGTGACTACGAGCAGTACTTC.

In this sample, this clonotype turned up a few times. This sequence joins TRBV6-8 and TRBJ2-3; 10 positions agree with TRBD2. The germline V gene has CDR1 MNHGY and CDR2 SAAAGT. V was pared by 5 bases and J by 7 bases, with 9 bases of the junction left unmatched. CDR3 length: 15 amino acids. CDR3 in amino acids: CASSLRGTSEYTQYF. As DNA, the CDR3 is TGTGCCAGCAGTCTACGTGGGACTAGCGAGTATACGCAGTATTTT.

Remarks on this clonotype: Just one base apart from a much larger clone, this may be a read error. This rearrangement joins TRBV29-1 to TRBJ2-7, with D perhaps TRBD2 (6 bases). Germline loops: CDR1 SQVTM, CDR2 ANQGSEA. Trimming took off 4 bases at V and 1 base at J, with 32 bases between the two ends. This CDR3 is 20 amino acids long. The CDR3 spells CSVGHRSGIHGRDESYEQYF. The CDR3, as DNA: TGCAGCGTTGGCCACAGATCAGGCATCCACGGGCGGGATGAATCCTACGAGCAGTACTTC.

The V gene is TRBV12-3 or TRBV12-4, the J gene TRBJ1-2; D perhaps matches TRBD1 (6 bases). This CDR3 comprises 17 residues. The germline V and J ends were trimmed by 6 bases and 6 bases, with 26 bases remaining between them. CDR3 DNA sequence: TGTGCCAGCAGCGTGGTCGTCAGTGGCAGGGGACTAAATGGCTACACCTTC. It is translated as CASSVVVSGRGLNGYTF.

The chain carries TRBV6-2 or TRBV6-3 and TRBJ2-1, with TRBD1 matching 11 bases. The ends lost 0 bases at V and 0 bases at J; junction bases unmatched: 10. Germline lookup yields CDR1 MNHEY and CDR2 SVGEGT. The CDR3 extends over 20 amino acids. This CDR3 is CASSYSQWTGGPSSYNEQFF. CDR3 in DNA: TGTGCCAGCAGTTACTCCCAGTGGACAGGGGGCCCTAGCTCCTACAATGAGCAGTTCTTC.